This T cell receptor (beta chain) was sequenced during a study of identical twins. Notes on the study in general: Excess low generation probability was seen in twin-shared out-of-frame alpha sequences.

This clonotype was detected only a few times. Its antigen is undetermined. V gave up 9 bases and J gave up 1 base, with 13 bases separating them. Germline-derived CDR1 and CDR2 are MDHEN and SYDVKM. The CDR3 loop spans 13 amino acids. TCRdb reprocessed the 5' RACE reads via MiXCR and lists one record per CDR3 protein. The data contain about 260,000 distinct CDR3 sequences, roughly 7% of them singletons. The same specimen was also included in a second study, on yellow fever vaccine responses in identical twins.

The chain employs TRBV28 and TRBJ2-7; D gene ambiguous. This TCR derives from a woman between 18 and 29 years old in good health. Specimen: memory (CD45RO+) T cells sorted from blood. CDR3 protein: CASQPEQSYEQYV. The CDR3 nucleotides read TGTGCCAGTCAACCAGAGCAGTCCTACGAGCAGTACGTC.